The T cell receptor beta chain under discussion was sequenced for a study of cytomegalovirus exposure and HLA in healthy donors (dated 2017 in TCRdb). About the investigation overall: According to an earlier analysis of 550 to 700 of the donors, 200 million or so T cells yielded some 120 million unique TCR beta sequences and 250 to 350 Gb of sequence data. The number of typed donors differed by locus: about 620-640 for A, B, C, DRB1 and DQB1; 500 to 550 for DQA1; approximately 600 for DPA1; and about 450 for DPB1. An earlier analysis of some 500 of the donors applied high-throughput TCR beta sequencing to assess whether each TCR beta V gene segment acted as functional or pseudogenic. All discovery cohort repertoires had been generated using a single sequencing platform. The study used immunosequencing to profile the T cell repertoires of approximately 630 subjects and linked those repertoires to cytomegalovirus serostatus. Several DR-DQ haplotypes were treated as single units for association and clustering because of strong linkage in the cohort. Class I and class II HLA loci were covered by the typing at four-digit resolution. Along with the roughly 670-subject first cohort, a separate validation cohort of over a hundred different subjects was used. The later analysis used no new phenotypic data to find candidate immune exposures, relying instead on TCR beta sequences and their occurrence across donors. Among 350 to 400 genotyped donors of the cohort, an average of about 240,000 unique TCR beta nucleotide sequences were sequenced per donor, approximately 20% of them non-productive. About 330 gigabases of sequencing data and 70 million to 100 million unique TCR sequences made up an early release that covered approximately 700 HLA-typed donors. A later analysis re-examined previously published TCR beta repertoires from roughly 720 donors and added high-resolution HLA genotyping to investigate patterns of TCR occurrence. The aim of the study was to test whether cataloging public T cell receptors could identify signatures of past pathogen exposure. Donor age, sex, ethnicity and CMV serostatus were compiled alongside the repertoire data. The study combined high-throughput TCR immunosequencing, statistical association of individual TCRs with disease status, and machine learning to predict cytomegalovirus infection status. A later genetic analysis used genome-wide SNP genotypes for about three fifths of the 666 donors, treating that subset as a discovery cohort. The genetic ancestry cluster associated with self-reported Caucasian donors included roughly four fifths of the roughly 400 genotyped donors.

In this sample, this clone turned up a few times. Its antigen specificity is not known. No quality values exist for individual bases; no much larger clone is one base distant. The cysteine opens and the phenylalanine closes a CDR3 of 15 amino acids. Of all the DNA, just the CDR3 is kept, 45 bases in frame from base 1. CDR1 and CDR2, looked up from the germline V gene, are SGHAT and FQNNGV. Between the V and J ends, shortened by 4 bases and 7 bases respectively, the junction contains 17 bases. Libraries were prepared through the immunoSEQ multiplex PCR assay. A mixture of 60 forward primers for TCR Vbeta segments and 13 reverse primers for TCR Jbeta segments was used in the multiplex PCR. The CDR3 region of rearranged TCR beta genes was amplified from genomic DNA with a multiplex PCR assay. The amplified TCR beta libraries were sequenced on the Illumina HiSeq System as 87-base-pair reads. Turning to the authors' computational methods: A later analysis counted some 80 million unique TCR beta chains across the 500 to 850 repertoires, and 9 million to 14 million of these chains were shared by at least two donors. A nearest-neighbor algorithm error-corrected the raw reads and collapsed the reads into unique sequences, merging closely related sequences to remove PCR and sequencing errors. Alignment of CDR3 sequences to IMGT reference sequences was used to assign V, D and J gene segments. For a sequence to be retained, at least a six-nucleotide match to both a V gene segment and a J gene segment was required. A rearrangement was called productive if the CDR3 had no stop codons and remained in frame with V and J, and every other rearrangement was called non-productive. Following IMGT convention, CDR3 was defined as the stretch from the second conserved V-encoded cysteine up to the conserved J-encoded phenylalanine. The earlier analysis of about 560 of the donors excluded any sequence lacking an unambiguous match to a single V gene segment. An earlier analysis of 587 of the donors called V segments functional above 56.7% productive rearrangements and segregating when the between-donor standard deviation exceeded 5%. A statistical classification framework was built for diagnosing cytomegalovirus status from the catalog of TCR beta chain sequences. V and J gene assignment, in a later analysis, came from comparing TCR nucleotide sequences with IMGT/GENE-DB human TR gene sequences. In a later analysis, CDR3 sequences and most-parsimonious VDJ recombination scenarios were assigned using the TCRdist pipeline. In a later analysis, each TCR beta chain was defined by its CDR3 amino acid sequence together with its V-gene family, and reads without a unique V-gene family were excluded. As a way to deal with suspected cross-contamination and a sequencing artifact, a later analysis dropped hundreds of nucleotide sequences that were highly shared and had low generation probability. In a later analysis, a clonal expansion index was calculated for each public chain from normalized within-repertoire ranks of inferred template counts. In a later analysis, generation probabilities were computed using a VDJ recombination model fitted to out-of-frame rearrangements, and the results were checked against IGoR. In a later analysis, TCR-TCR, TCR-HLA and TCR-CMV co-occurrence was scored with hypergeometric tests, and a repertoire-size bias correction was applied to TCR pairs. To estimate false discovery rates, a later analysis permuted the HLA or CMV assignments 20 times. A later analysis grouped co-occurring TCRs with DBSCAN, adding TCRdist sequence similarity when clustering within HLA-allele-positive subsets. Repertoires with fewer than 30,000 or more than 120,000 public chains were left out of co-occurrence clustering, as were several repertoires with anomalous nucleotide sharing. Entries here come from immuneACCESS through TCRdb and include only in-frame sequences with V and J called. Some clones fail to appear in such tables; in the studies checked, an unresolved V gene covers under half of the shortfall, and the cause of the remainder is unknown. V and J calls and clone size follow that table, whereas D and trimming were derived from the DNA. In all, the sample holds 160,000 or so clones, and around 79% of those were seen once. 2.1% of the sample is held by the ten biggest clonotypes.

The investigation overall reported the following: Correlated functional status among segregating V segments might be attributable to linkage disequilibrium, but an unknown experimental factor could not be ruled out. According to a later genetic analysis, donors in an Asian-associated ancestry cluster had fewer N-insertions in productive TCRs than the approximately 650-donor mean. The only immune exposure information available for the cohort was CMV serostatus. Fewer than 20 rarely observed V segments, including chromosome 9 orphons, were excluded from the earlier analysis of several hundred of the donors because counts were too low. In a later analysis, several top co-occurrence clusters were reported to appear linked to parvovirus B19, influenza, CMV and Epstein-Barr virus. The study gave a list of 150 to 200 TCR beta chains associated with cytomegalovirus. Some IMGT-functional V segments, including TRBV6-2 and TRBV6-3, could not be distinguished by the 87-base-pair reads and were therefore excluded. Sequencing depth was assumed to be roughly uniform across donors in the presence/absence analyses, though that assumption may not hold. When HLA alleles, especially DR and DQ, strongly co-occurred, TCR associations were difficult to assign to individual alleles. Only TCR beta chains were sequenced in this cohort, and the absence of alpha or paired-chain data limited detectable features. It was suggested by the authors that the approach could potentially be generalized to other disease states and immunological phenotypes. An earlier analysis of approximately 530 of the donors showed that most TCR beta V segments appeared in productive rearrangements either about 90% or about 30% of the time, which broadly matched IMGT annotations. In a later analysis, the rate of TCR association differed among HLA loci, with DRB1 alleles having the most associated TCRs and HLA-C alleles having the fewest. According to a later analysis, most CMV-associated TCR beta chains appeared to be HLA-restricted, and the HLA associations seemed to be driven largely by CMV exposure. A group of highly shared sequence variants was considered likely to be a technical artifact of the sequencing pipeline. At a false discovery rate of 0.05, a later analysis linked approximately 18,000 TCR beta sequences to specific HLA alleles. While some public TCRs were present in many individuals, most TCR sequences turned up only very rarely across donors. In a later genetic analysis, a missense DCLRE1C variant was associated with V-gene and J-gene trimming of TCR beta chains, and the association was replicated in an independent cohort. In a later analysis, HLA-associated TCR beta chains were found to be more clonally expanded and to have lower generation probabilities than equally common non-associated chains. The classifier was reported to diagnose cytomegalovirus status with high specificity and sensitivity in both the original and validation cohorts. Because HLA typing was missing for some donors at each locus, association tests included only the typed subset. A further reported finding was that TCR beta sequences accurately predicted the HLA-A and HLA-B alleles for most subjects in the first cohort. In vitro tests confirmed that a few of the cytomegalovirus-associated TCR beta chains recognize cytomegalovirus antigens.

The cohort consisted of 650 to 700 healthy bone marrow donors. At the time of sampling, every cohort member was nominally healthy, though immune exposures that went unrecorded were likely present. The donor was CMV seronegative and belonged to the group of over 300 seronegative cohort members. Each donor provided a peripheral blood sample, and peripheral blood mononuclear cells were used for TCR beta sequencing. Genomic DNA was extracted from the blood cell samples with the Qiagen DNeasy Blood Extraction Kit. The sequenced sample consisted of PBMCs. The V and J segments used are TRBV11-2 and TRBJ2-1; the D gene is perhaps TRBD2, on 5 matching bases. The TCR sequence derives from a man aged 35 to 55 in good health and CMV-seronegative. The CDR3 protein is CASSYQKTPGNEQFF. At the DNA level, the sequence is TGTGCCAGCAGCTACCAGAAAACCCCGGGGAATGAGCAGTTCTTC.